These 32 T cell receptor beta chains were all obtained from the same sample, sequenced in a study of breast tumors, draining lymph nodes, adjacent tissues. TCRdb reanalysed the multiplex PCR reads using MiXCR and keeps one entry per CDR3 protein. The repertoire holds about 230,000 distinct CDR3 sequences, with about 30% as singletons. Breast cancer patients provided tissue from their axillary draining lymph nodes. The specimen was axillary lymph node tissue. All receptors come from a female donor with breast cancer. Some clones in this sample may be carry-over from other donors' samples.

This clonotype showed up many times. The genes are TRBV20-1 and TRBJ2-2, with no clear D. Per germline, CDR1 DFQATT and CDR2 SNEGSKA (reference sequence). This CDR3 has 13 residues. Trimming pared 0 bases from V and 4 bases from J, leaving 6 bases between. Here the CDR3 reads CSARDGVTGELFF. The CDR3, as DNA: TGCAGTGCTAGAGATGGGGTCACCGGGGAGCTGTTTTTT.

This clonotype was seen many times. This chain links TRBV24-1 with TRBJ1-2; D is possibly TRBD1 (5 bases). CDR3 length: 14 amino acids. Germline V CDR1 and CDR2: KGHDR, SFDVKD. Trimming left V 7 bases short and J 3 bases short, with 14 bases between. CDR3 in DNA: TGTGCCACCAGCCAAACAGGCGAGGACTATGGCTACACCTTC. Translating it yields CATSQTGEDYGYTF.

The rearrangement links TRBV2 to TRBJ2-5; D is perhaps TRBD2 (6 bases). CDR3 length: 13 amino acids. Trimming pared 10 bases from V and 4 bases from J, leaving 16 bases between. Germline CDR1 reads SNHLY; CDR2 reads FYNNEI. For the CDR3, the DNA is TGTGCCACTTCCCCGGGAGAAGCAGAGACCCAGTACTTC. Residues: CATSPGEAETQYF.

The CDR3: CASRGTADGYTF. As DNA, the CDR3 is TGTGCCAGCAGAGGGACAGCGGACGGCTACACCTTC. The gene calls are TRBV28 and TRBJ1-2, with 7 bases fitting TRBD1. CDR1 is MDHEN, CDR2 SYDVKM, per germline. Germline trimming cut 6 bases from V and 8 bases from J; bases unmatched to any gene: 6. The CDR3 is made up of 12 amino acids.

Comments on this clonotype: Possible read error: a much larger clone is one base away. This chain connects TRBV6-6 to TRBJ2-1, with 10 bases aligning to TRBD1. V shed 4 bases and J 5 bases; nucleotides not matched to a gene: 20. In germline, CDR1 is MNHNY, CDR2 SVGAGI (reference sequence). The CDR3 loop spans 20 amino acids. The CDR3, as DNA: TGTGCCAGCAGTTTTCCACCCGGGACAGGGGACTCGGGGAAAAACAATGAGCAGTTCTTC. Protein product: CASSFPPGTGDSGKNNEQFF.

In its sample, this clonotype was seen many times. This chain links TRBV9 with TRBJ2-3; D is uncertain. CDR3 length: 16 amino acids. Germline V gives CDR1 SGDLS, CDR2 YYNGEE. Trimming left V 4 bases short and J 2 bases short, with 17 bases between. CDR3 amino acids: CASSLQPLRHTDTQYF. The CDR3 DNA follows: TGTGCCAGCAGCCTACAACCCTTACGTCACACAGATACGCAGTATTTT.

This chain joins TRBV20-1 and TRBJ2-5, with D unclear. The CDR3 sequence is 14 residues long. The V and J ends lost 1 base and 2 bases respectively, with 11 bases between them. CDR1 DFQATT and CDR2 SNEGSKA come from the germline V gene (reference sequence). This CDR3 reads CSARAGSFQETQYF. CDR3 sequence (DNA): TGCAGTGCTAGAGCCGGAAGTTTTCAAGAGACCCAGTACTTC.

This clonotype was observed once. The genes are TRBV20-1 and TRBJ2-3, with 8 bases fitting TRBD2. Germline V gene sequence: CDR1 DFQATT, CDR2 SNEGSKA (reference sequence). This CDR3 contains 16 residues. V was pared by 3 bases and J by 4 bases, with 12 bases of the junction left unmatched. The CDR3 sequence is CSASHYATSDPDTQYF. The CDR3 DNA is TGCAGTGCTAGTCATTACGCGACTAGCGACCCAGATACGCAGTATTTT.

This clonotype was recorded at least ten times. The V gene is TRBV6-5, the J gene TRBJ2-1, with 8 bases lining up with TRBD2. Trimming took 5 bases from V and 2 from J; bases not matched to a gene: 5. CDR1 is MNHEY and CDR2 is SVGAGI in the germline V gene. This CDR3 has 15 residues. In DNA form, the CDR3 reads TGTGCCAGCAGTGCCGGGAGGGCAACCTACAATGAGCAGTTCTTC. This encodes CASSAGRATYNEQFF.

This clonotype was recorded many times. V and J are TRBV6-4 and TRBJ2-7; 7 nucleotides align to TRBD2. This CDR3 comprises 15 residues. CDR1 and CDR2 (germline): MRHNA, SNTAGT. The junction had 8 bases not matched to a gene; V was cut back by 5 bases and J by 1 base. CDR3 DNA: TGTGCCAGCAGTTTTTGGTGGGAGGGATCCTACGAGCAGTACTTC. It encodes CASSFWWEGSYEQYF.

This clonotype was recorded many times. V gene TRBV4-2 combines with J gene TRBJ2-7; TRBD2 matches 7 bases. The germline V gene has CDR1 LGHNA and CDR2 YNFKEQ. The trim removed 1 base at V and 1 base at J, leaving 4 bases unmatched. The CDR3 spans 15 residues. The CDR3 DNA sequence: TGTGCCAGCAGCCAAGGGGCGGGAGCTTCCTACGAGCAGTACTTC. Its translation is CASSQGAGASYEQYF.

This clonotype was detected many times. J is TRBJ1-5 and V is TRBV27; 9 bases are shared with TRBD1. The CDR3 runs to 14 residues. Unmatched junction bases numbered 7, after V lost 4 bases and J lost 9 bases. Germline-derived CDR1 and CDR2 are MNHEY and SMNVEV (reference sequence). The CDR3 region has the DNA TGTGCCAGCAGTTGGACAGGGGTTGGGAGGCCCCAGCATTTT. Protein: CASSWTGVGRPQHF.

This clonotype came up many times. The genes are TRBV7-8 and TRBJ2-7; D gene uncertain. The CDR3 contains 11 residues. The ends were cut back, 5 bases at V and 3 bases at J, with 5 bases in the middle. Germline V lookup: CDR1 SGHVS, CDR2 FQNEAQ. CDR3 DNA sequence: TGTGCCAGCAGCCTTTACTACGAGCAGTACTTC. This codes for CASSLYYEQYF.

The rearrangement uses TRBV2 and TRBJ1-3; 7 bases fit TRBD1. Germline V gives CDR1 SNHLY, CDR2 FYNNEI. The CDR3 has 14 residues. V was pared by 2 bases and J by 4 bases, with 2 bases of the junction left unmatched. In DNA form, the CDR3 reads TGTGCCAGCAGTGAAACAGGGGCCGGAAACACCATATATTTT. It is translated as CASSETGAGNTIYF. Supplemented by reference TRBV2 and TRBJ1-3, the full variable domain reads EPEVTQTPSHQVTQMGQEVILRCVPISNHLYFYWYRQILGQKVEFLVSFYNNEISEKSEIFDDQFSVERPDGSNFTLKIRSTKLEDSAMYFCASSETGAGNTIYFGEGSWLTVV.

At least ten counts were recorded for this clonotype. V and J are TRBV20-1 and TRBJ2-2, with TRBD2 matching 8 bases. CDR1 and CDR2 from the germline V gene are DFQATT and SNEGSKA (reference sequence). J was trimmed by 3 bases and V by 2 bases; bases with no gene match: 5. CDR3 size: 15 residues. Written as DNA, the CDR3 is TGCAGTGCTAGACCCCAGCGGGGGTACACCGGGGAGCTGTTTTTT. It yields the protein CSARPQRGYTGELFF.

Ten or more counts support this clonotype. The chain links TRBV20-1 to TRBJ1-6; D is undetermined. V gave up 0 bases and J gave up 0 bases, with 15 bases separating them. The CDR3 consists of 18 residues. Germline V gene sequence: CDR1 DFQATT, CDR2 SNEGSKA (reference sequence). CDR3 amino acids: CSAREVAGVSSYNSPLHF. DNA for the CDR3: TGCAGTGCTAGAGAGGTGGCGGGTGTAAGCTCCTATAATTCACCCCTCCACTTT.

A few counts support this clonotype. The chain employs TRBV11-3 and TRBJ2-7; D is ambiguous. CDR3 length: 16 amino acids. V dropped 3 bases and J dropped 1 base, with 16 bases sitting between them. Germline V CDR1 and CDR2: SGHNT, YENEEA. The CDR3 region is CASSFLGIARSYEQYF. Written as DNA, the CDR3 is TGTGCCAGCAGCTTCCTAGGTATTGCACGGTCCTACGAGCAGTACTTC.

In its sample, this clonotype was seen many times. The chain has TRBV2 and TRBJ2-7, with D unclear. V lost 1 base and J lost 8, with 9 bases in between. The CDR3 is 12 amino acids. Germline lookup yields CDR1 SNHLY and CDR2 FYNNEI. The CDR3 spells CASSEGPSKQYF. The CDR3, as DNA: TGTGCCAGCAGTGAAGGTCCGAGTAAGCAGTACTTC.

At least ten counts were recorded for this clonotype. J is TRBJ2-1 and V is TRBV4-1; D is ambiguous. Trimming took off 0 bases at V and 5 bases at J, with 8 bases between the two ends. The CDR3 loop spans 14 amino acids. CDR1 and CDR2 from the germline V gene are MGHRA and YSYEKL. The CDR3 reads CASSQDWGDNEQFF. In nucleotides, the CDR3 is TGCGCCAGCAGCCAAGATTGGGGTGACAATGAGCAGTTCTTC.

This clonotype was counted many times. The chain employs TRBV11-2 and TRBJ2-7, with D tentatively TRBD1 or TRBD2 (5 bases each). The germline V gene encodes CDR1 SGHAT and CDR2 FQNNGV. V was trimmed by 5 bases and J by 3 bases, leaving 17 bases between them. The CDR3 runs 15 residues. The CDR3: CASSIRWDQSYEQYF. The CDR3 DNA reads as TGTGCCAGCAGCATAAGGTGGGACCAGAGCTACGAGCAGTACTTC.

On this clonotype: This may come from a read error, since a much larger clone is one base off. CDR3 loop: CASSLESARQNEQFF. The CDR3 DNA reads TGTGCCAGCAGCTTGGAAAGCGCGAGGCAGAATGAGCAGTTCTTC. V and J are TRBV5-4 and TRBJ2-1; D remains unclear. The CDR3 is 15 residues long. Germline CDR1 is SGHNT and CDR2 is YYREEE (reference sequence). V was shortened by 0 bases and J by 7 bases, with 14 bases between the two germline ends.

The table lists this clonotype with many counts. It may be a read error: a sequence one base away is much more abundant. This rearrangement joins TRBV20-1 to TRBJ2-5; either TRBD1 or TRBD2 may fit D (5 bases each). CDR1 DFQATT and CDR2 SNEGSKA come from the germline V gene (reference sequence). CDR3 length: 14 residues. The CDR3 loop is CSAIPGRIQATQYF. The CDR3 DNA follows: TGCAGTGCTATCCCGGGACGGATTCAAGCGACCCAGTACTTC.

This clonotype has ten or more counts. The J gene is TRBJ1-2, the V gene TRBV30; 7 positions agree with TRBD1. CDR1 is GTSNPN, CDR2 SVGIG, per germline (reference sequence). Trimming took 5 bases from V and 7 from J; bases not matched to a gene: 13. CDR3 length equals 14 residues. CDR3 in amino acids: CAWRHGTAAFGYTF. The DNA of the CDR3 is TGTGCCTGGCGGCATGGGACAGCTGCCTTTGGCTACACCTTC.

CDR3 loop: CASSPRTGRGNVLTF. The CDR3 nucleotides are TGTGCCAGCAGCCCCAGGACAGGGAGGGGCAACGTCCTGACTTTC. This rearrangement joins TRBV7-2 to TRBJ2-6, with D perhaps TRBD1 (8 bases). Germline V gene sequence: CDR1 SGHTA, CDR2 FQGNSA. The CDR3 loop spans 15 amino acids. V was cut by 5 bases and J by 9 bases, with 17 bases left in between.

The V and J genes are TRBV6-2 or TRBV6-3 and TRBJ2-7, with 10 bases aligning to TRBD2. J was trimmed by 3 bases and V by 8 bases; bases with no gene match: 10. Germline V gene data show CDR1 as MNHEY and CDR2 as SVGEGT. This CDR3 has 15 residues. CDR3 bases: TGTGCCAGCCAGTGGATAGGACTAGCGGACTACGAGCAGTACTTC. It is translated as CASQWIGLADYEQYF.

This clonotype occurred many times. This chain joins TRBV20-1 and TRBJ2-7; 9 positions match TRBD2. Germline CDR1 is DFQATT and CDR2 is SNEGSKA (reference sequence). This CDR3 has 14 residues. With V trimmed by 3 bases and J by 2 bases, 5 bases remained unmatched. The CDR3 region has the DNA TGCAGTGCTAGTGGCGGGAGGGCCACCTACGAGCAGTACTTC. This codes for CSASGGRATYEQYF.

Worth noting for this clonotype: One junction end does not reproduce the germline sequence, and a read error may be involved. The V gene is TRBV3-1, the J gene TRBJ1-4, with 9 bases aligning to TRBD1. Germline-derived CDR1 and CDR2 are LGHDT and YNNKEL (reference sequence). The CDR3 totals 13 residues. Here the CDR3 reads CASRKGQGFSLFF. CDR3 nucleotide sequence: TGCGCCAGCCGCAAGGGACAGGGTTTTAGTCTGTTTTTT.

On this clonotype itself: This may come from a read error, since a much larger clone is one base off. The chain uses TRBV20-1 and TRBJ1-2; 8 bases are shared with TRBD1. This CDR3 comprises 14 residues. V was pared by 3 bases and J by 7 bases, with 10 bases of the junction left unmatched. Germline loops: CDR1 DFQATT, CDR2 SNEGSKA (reference sequence). CDR3 nucleotides: TGCAGTGCTAGTTCCCGGGCAGGGGGCGCTGGCTACACCTTC. Its translation is CSASSRAGGAGYTF.

This clonotype was seen only a few times. This rearrangement joins TRBV6-1 to TRBJ2-3; D might be TRBD2 (5 bases). V dropped 5 bases and J dropped 0 bases, with 15 bases sitting between them. The CDR3 runs 16 residues. Germline assignment: CDR1 MNHNS and CDR2 SASEGT. This CDR3 is CASSQGPAVSTDTQYF. Here the CDR3 DNA reads TGTGCCAGCAGTCAAGGCCCAGCGGTTAGCACAGATACGCAGTATTTT.

J is TRBJ1-2 and V is TRBV7-9; TRBD1 matches 10 bases. Germline CDR1 and CDR2: SEHNR and FQNEAQ (reference sequence). J was trimmed by 8 bases and V by 3 bases; bases with no gene match: 3. This CDR3 has 13 amino acids. The CDR3 reads CASSFRGQGGYTF. The DNA for the CDR3 is TGTGCCAGCAGCTTCCGGGGACAGGGGGGCTACACCTTC.

This clonotype was seen repeatedly, ten times or more. This chain links TRBV12-3 or TRBV12-4 with TRBJ1-3; possibly TRBD1 for D (5 bases). CDR3 length equals 15 residues. V gave up 7 bases and J gave up 0 bases, with 13 bases separating them. CDR3 sequence reads: CASILTGISGNTIYF. CDR3 DNA: TGTGCCAGCATACTAACAGGCATCTCTGGAAACACCATATATTTT.

This clonotype came up many times. The CDR3 loop is CSARLGGETQYF. The CDR3 DNA sequence: TGCAGTGCTAGGTTGGGGGGGGAGACCCAGTACTTC. This chain uses TRBV20-1 with TRBJ2-5, with 7 bases identical to TRBD2. V lost 3 bases, J lost 5 bases, and 3 bases stayed unmatched. Germline loops: CDR1 DFQATT, CDR2 SNEGSKA (reference sequence). The CDR3 is 12 residues long.